This note documents a single TCR beta chain sequence. The antigen is undetermined. A read error may be the cause here, since a much bigger clone is one base away. What was amplified from RNA transcripts were TCR beta CDR3 regions. The HTBI primer set served for first-round RT-PCR of the TCR CDR3. MiXCR, run by TCRdb on the multiplex PCR reads, gives a single entry per CDR3 protein. The data hold some 500,000 distinct CDR3 sequences, with 15% to 20% observed a single time. This record belongs to a study of T cells in Graves' hyperthyroidism and ophthalmopathy. Study-wide background: Specimen type is peripheral blood, collected at initial diagnosis prior to any treatment. Study-level results: Ophthalmopathy, as predicted by the model, came a median 6.5 months after the prediction.

CDR3 length: 12 amino acids. Trimming left V 6 bases short and J 6 bases short, with 12 bases between. This rearrangement joins TRBV12-3 or TRBV12-4 to TRBJ2-7; D is perhaps TRBD2 (5 bases). The specimen was blood. The TCR comes from a woman younger than 45 with Graves' ophthalmopathy. As DNA, the CDR3 is TGTGCCAGCAGAAACTGCCGGGGCGAGCAGTACTTC. It specifies CASRNCRGEQYF.